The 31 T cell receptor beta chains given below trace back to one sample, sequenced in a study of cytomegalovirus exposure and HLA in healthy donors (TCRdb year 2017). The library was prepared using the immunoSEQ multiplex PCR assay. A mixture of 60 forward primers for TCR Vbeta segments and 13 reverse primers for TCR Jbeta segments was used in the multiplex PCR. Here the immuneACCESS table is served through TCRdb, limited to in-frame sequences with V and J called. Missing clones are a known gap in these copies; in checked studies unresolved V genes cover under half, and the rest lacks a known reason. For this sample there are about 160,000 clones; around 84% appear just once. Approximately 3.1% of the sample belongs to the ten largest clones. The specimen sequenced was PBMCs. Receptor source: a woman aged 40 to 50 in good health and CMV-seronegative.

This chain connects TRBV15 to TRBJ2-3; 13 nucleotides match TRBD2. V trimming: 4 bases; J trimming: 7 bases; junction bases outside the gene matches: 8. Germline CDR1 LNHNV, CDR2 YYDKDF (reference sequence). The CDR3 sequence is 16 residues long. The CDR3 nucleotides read TGTGCCACCAGCACACCACCGGGACTAGCGGGGCATACGCAGTATTTT. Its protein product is CATSTPPGLAGHTQYF.

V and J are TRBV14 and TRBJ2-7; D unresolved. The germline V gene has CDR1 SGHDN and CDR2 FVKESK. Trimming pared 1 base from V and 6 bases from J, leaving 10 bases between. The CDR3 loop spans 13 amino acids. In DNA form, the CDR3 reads TGTGCCAGCAGCCAAGTTATCTTTTCCGAGCAGTACTTC. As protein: CASSQVIFSEQYF.

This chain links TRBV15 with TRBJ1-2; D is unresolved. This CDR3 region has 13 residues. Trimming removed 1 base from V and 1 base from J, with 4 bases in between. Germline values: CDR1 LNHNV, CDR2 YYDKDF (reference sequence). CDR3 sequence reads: CATSRAHNYGYTF. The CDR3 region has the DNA TGTGCCACCAGCAGAGCACATAACTATGGCTACACCTTC.

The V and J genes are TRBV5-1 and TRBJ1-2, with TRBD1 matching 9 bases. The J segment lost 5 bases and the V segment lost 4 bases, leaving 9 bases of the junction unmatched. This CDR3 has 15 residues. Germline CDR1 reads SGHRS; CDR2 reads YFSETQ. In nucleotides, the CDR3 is TGCGCCAGCAGCGTGGGGACAGGGAGGCCTTATGGCTACACCTTC. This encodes CASSVGTGRPYGYTF. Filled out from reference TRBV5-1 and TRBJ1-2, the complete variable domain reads KAGVTQTPRYLIKTRGQQVTLSCSPISGHRSVSWYQQTPGQGLQFLFEYFSETQRNKGNFPGRFSGRQFSNSRSEMNVSTLELGDSALYLCASSVGTGRPYGYTFGSGTRLTVV.

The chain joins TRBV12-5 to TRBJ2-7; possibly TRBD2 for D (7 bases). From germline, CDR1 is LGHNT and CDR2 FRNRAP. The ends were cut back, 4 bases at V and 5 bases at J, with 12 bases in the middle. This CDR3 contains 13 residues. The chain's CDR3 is CASGYGGPHEQYF. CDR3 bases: TGTGCTAGTGGTTACGGGGGGCCCCACGAGCAGTACTTC.

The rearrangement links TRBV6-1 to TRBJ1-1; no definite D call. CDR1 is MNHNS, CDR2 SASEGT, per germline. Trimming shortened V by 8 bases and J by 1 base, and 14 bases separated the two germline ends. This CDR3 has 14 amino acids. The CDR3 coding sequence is TGTGCCAGCTCCTCTCGAACACCGAACACTGAAGCTTTCTTT. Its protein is CASSSRTPNTEAFF.

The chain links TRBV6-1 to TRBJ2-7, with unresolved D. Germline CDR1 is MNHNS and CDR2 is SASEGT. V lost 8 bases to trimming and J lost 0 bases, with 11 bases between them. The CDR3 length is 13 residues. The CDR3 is CASRYGSSYEQYF. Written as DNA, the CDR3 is TGTGCCAGCCGCTACGGTTCCTCCTACGAGCAGTACTTC.

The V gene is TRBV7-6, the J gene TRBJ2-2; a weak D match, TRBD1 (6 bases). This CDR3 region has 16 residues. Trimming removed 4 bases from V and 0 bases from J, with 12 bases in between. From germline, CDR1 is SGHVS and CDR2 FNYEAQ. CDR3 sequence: CASSSNRASNTGELFF. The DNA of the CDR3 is TGTGCCAGCAGCTCTAACAGGGCATCGAACACCGGGGAGCTGTTTTTT.

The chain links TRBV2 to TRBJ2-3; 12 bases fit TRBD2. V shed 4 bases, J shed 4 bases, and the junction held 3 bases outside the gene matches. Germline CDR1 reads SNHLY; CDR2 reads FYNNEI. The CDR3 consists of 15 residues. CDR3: CASSVLAGGSDTQYF. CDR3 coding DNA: TGTGCCAGCAGTGTACTAGCGGGGGGCTCAGATACGCAGTATTTT. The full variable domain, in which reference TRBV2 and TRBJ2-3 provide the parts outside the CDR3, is EPEVTQTPSHQVTQMGQEVILRCVPISNHLYFYWYRQILGQKVEFLVSFYNNEISEKSEIFDDQFSVERPDGSNFTLKIRSTKLEDSAMYFCASSVLAGGSDTQYFGPGTRLTVL.

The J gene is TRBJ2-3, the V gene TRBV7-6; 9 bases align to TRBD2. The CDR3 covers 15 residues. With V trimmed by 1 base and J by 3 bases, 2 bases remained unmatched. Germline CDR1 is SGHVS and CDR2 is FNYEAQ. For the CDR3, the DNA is TGTGCCAGCAGCTTAGGAGCGGGGGGAACAGATACGCAGTATTTT. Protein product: CASSLGAGGTDTQYF.

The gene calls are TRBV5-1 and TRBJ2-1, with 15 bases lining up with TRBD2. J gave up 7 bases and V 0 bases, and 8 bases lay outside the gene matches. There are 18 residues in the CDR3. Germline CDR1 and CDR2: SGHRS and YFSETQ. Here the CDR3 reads CASSLARTSGGALNEQFF. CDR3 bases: TGCGCCAGCAGCTTGGCGCGGACTAGCGGGGGGGCCCTTAATGAGCAGTTCTTC.

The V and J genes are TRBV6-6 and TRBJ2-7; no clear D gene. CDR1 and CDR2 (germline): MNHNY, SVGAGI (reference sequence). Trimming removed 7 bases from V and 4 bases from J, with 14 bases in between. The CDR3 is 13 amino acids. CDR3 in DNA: TGTGCCAGCACACGTAGATTCGGGTACGAGCAGTACTTC. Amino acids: CASTRRFGYEQYF.

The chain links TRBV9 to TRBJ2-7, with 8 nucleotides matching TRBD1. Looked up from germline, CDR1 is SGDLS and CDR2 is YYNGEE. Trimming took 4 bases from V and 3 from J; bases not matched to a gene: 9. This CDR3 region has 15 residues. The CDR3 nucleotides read TGTGCCAGCAGCCCCAACTCAGGACAGGGCTACGAGCAGTACTTC. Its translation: CASSPNSGQGYEQYF.

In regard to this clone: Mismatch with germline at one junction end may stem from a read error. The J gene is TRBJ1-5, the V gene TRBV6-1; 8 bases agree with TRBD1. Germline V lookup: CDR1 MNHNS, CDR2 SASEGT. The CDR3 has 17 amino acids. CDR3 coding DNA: TGTGTCAGCAGTGGTCTTACAGGGGGGTTTAACAATCAGCCCCAGCATTTT. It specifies CVSSGLTGGFNNQPQHF.

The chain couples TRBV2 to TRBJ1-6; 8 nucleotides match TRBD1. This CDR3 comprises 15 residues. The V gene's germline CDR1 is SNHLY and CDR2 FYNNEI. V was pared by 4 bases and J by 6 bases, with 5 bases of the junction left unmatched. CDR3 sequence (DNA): TGTGCCAGCAGTGTATCGGGACAGGTTAATTCACCCCTCCACTTT. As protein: CASSVSGQVNSPLHF.

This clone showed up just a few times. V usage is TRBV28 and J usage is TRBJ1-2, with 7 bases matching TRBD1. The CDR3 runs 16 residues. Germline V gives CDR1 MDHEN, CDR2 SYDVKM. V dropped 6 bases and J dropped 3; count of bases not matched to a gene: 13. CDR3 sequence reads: CASRRPTGNRDYGYTF. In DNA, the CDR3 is TGTGCCAGCAGGCGCCCGACAGGGAATAGGGACTATGGCTACACCTTC.

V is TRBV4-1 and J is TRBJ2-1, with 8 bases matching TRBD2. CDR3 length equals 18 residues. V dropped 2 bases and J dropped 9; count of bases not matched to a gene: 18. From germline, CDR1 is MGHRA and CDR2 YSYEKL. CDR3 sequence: CASSQFTASQRGSGEQFF. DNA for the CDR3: TGCGCCAGCAGCCAATTCACCGCATCCCAGCGGGGGAGTGGTGAGCAGTTCTTC.

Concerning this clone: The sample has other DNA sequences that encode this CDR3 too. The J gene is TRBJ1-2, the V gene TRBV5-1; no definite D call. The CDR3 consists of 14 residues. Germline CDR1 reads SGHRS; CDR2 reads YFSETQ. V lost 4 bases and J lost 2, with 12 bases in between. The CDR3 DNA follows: TGCGCCAGCAGCGCTTCCTCGGGGAACTATGGCTACACCTTC. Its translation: CASSASSGNYGYTF.

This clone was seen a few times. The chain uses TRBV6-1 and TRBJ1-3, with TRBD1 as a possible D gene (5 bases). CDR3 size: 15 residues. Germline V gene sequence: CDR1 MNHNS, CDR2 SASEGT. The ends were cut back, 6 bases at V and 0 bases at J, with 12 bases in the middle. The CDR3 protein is CASRPRQTSGNTIYF. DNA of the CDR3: TGTGCCAGCAGGCCTAGACAGACCTCTGGAAACACCATATATTTT.

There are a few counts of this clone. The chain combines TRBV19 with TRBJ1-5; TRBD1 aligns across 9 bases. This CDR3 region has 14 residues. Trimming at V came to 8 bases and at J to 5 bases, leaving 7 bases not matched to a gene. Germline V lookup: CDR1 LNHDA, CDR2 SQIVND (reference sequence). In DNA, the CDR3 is TGTGCCAGTCAATCCGGGACAGGGTATCAGCCCCAGCATTTT. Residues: CASQSGTGYQPQHF.

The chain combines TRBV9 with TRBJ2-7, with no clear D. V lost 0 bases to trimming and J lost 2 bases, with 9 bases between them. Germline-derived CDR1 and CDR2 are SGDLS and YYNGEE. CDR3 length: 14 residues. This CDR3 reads CASSVGAPPYEQYF. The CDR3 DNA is TGTGCCAGCAGCGTAGGGGCGCCTCCCTACGAGCAGTACTTC.

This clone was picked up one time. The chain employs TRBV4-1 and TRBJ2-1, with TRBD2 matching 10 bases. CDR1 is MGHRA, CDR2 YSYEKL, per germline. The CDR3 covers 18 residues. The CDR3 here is CATGELAGDLSPYNEQFF. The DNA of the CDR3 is TGCGCAACTGGGGAGCTAGCGGGGGACTTGTCTCCTTACAATGAGCAGTTCTTC.

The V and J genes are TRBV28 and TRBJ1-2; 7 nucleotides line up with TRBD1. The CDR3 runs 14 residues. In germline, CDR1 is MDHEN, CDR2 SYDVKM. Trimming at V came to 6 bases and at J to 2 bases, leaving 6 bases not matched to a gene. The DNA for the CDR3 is TGTGCCAGCAGATCGGACAGGATCAACTATGGCTACACCTTC. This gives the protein CASRSDRINYGYTF.

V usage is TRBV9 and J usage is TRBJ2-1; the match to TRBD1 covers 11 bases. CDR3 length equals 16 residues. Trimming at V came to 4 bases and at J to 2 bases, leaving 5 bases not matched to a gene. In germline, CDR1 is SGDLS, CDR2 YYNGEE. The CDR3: CASSTGQGEAYNEQFF. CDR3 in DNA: TGTGCCAGCAGCACGGGACAGGGGGAGGCCTACAATGAGCAGTTCTTC.

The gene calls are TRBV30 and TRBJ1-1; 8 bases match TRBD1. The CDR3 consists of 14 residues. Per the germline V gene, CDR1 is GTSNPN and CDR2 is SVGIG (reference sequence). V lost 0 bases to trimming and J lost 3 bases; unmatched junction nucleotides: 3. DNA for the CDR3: TGTGCCTGGAGTGTGACAGGGGATCACACTGAAGCTTTCTTT. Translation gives CAWSVTGDHTEAFF.

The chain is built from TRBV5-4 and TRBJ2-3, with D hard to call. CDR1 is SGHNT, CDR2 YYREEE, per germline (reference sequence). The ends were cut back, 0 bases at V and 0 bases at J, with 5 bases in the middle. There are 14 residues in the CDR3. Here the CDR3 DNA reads TGTGCCAGCAGCTTGGCCAGAAGCACAGATACGCAGTATTTT. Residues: CASSLARSTDTQYF.

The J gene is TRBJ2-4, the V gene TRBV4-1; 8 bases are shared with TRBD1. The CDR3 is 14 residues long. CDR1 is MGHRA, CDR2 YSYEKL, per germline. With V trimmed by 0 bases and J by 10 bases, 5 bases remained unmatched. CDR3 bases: TGCGCCAGCAGCCAAGATGGGGGACAGGCAATTCAGTACTTC. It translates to CASSQDGGQAIQYF.

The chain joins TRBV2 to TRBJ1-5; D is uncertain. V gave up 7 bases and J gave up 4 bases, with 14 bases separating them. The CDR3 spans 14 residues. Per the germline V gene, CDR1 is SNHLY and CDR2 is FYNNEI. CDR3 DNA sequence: TGTGCCAGCAACCAGCGATCCAGTAATCAGCCCCAGCATTTT. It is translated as CASNQRSSNQPQHF. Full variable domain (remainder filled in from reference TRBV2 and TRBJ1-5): EPEVTQTPSHQVTQMGQEVILRCVPISNHLYFYWYRQILGQKVEFLVSFYNNEISEKSEIFDDQFSVERPDGSNFTLKIRSTKLEDSAMYFCASNQRSSNQPQHFGDGTRLSIL.

Written as DNA, the CDR3 is TGCAGCGTCGCACAGGGGCCAGAGACCCAGTACTTC. It yields the protein CSVAQGPETQYF. The rearrangement uses TRBV29-1 and TRBJ2-5; the match to TRBD1 covers 7 bases. V trimming: 6 bases; J trimming: 4 bases; junction bases outside the gene matches: 5. This CDR3 region has 12 residues. Germline assignment: CDR1 SQVTM and CDR2 ANQGSEA.

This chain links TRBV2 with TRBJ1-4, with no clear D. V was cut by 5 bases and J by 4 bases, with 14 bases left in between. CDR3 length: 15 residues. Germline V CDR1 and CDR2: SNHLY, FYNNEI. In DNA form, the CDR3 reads TGTGCCAGCAGTCACGAGACTGCGGGTAATGAAAAACTGTTTTTT. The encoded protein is CASSHETAGNEKLFF.

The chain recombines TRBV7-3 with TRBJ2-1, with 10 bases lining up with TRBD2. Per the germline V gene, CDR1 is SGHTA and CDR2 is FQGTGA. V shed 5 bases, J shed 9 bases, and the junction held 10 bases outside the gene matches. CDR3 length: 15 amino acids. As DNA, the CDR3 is TGTGCCAGCAGCCGGAGCGGGGGGGCATATTCTGAGCAGTTCTTC. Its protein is CASSRSGGAYSEQFF.